This T cell receptor (beta chain) is from a study of blood T cells in healthy people across ages. Sample-barcoded 5' priming and a J-beta primer mix drove a second PCR of roughly 7 to 11 cycles. One entry per CDR3 protein, called by TCRdb with MiXCR from the 5' RACE reads. Altogether 1.6 million or so distinct CDR3 sequences are present, about 31% being singletons, with the ten largest covering about 11%. CDR1 and CDR2 from the germline V gene are SGHRS and YFSETQ. Trimming removed 1 base from V and 4 bases from J; junction bases left unmatched: 7. This CDR3 has 15 amino acids. V gene TRBV5-1 combines with J gene TRBJ1-2, with 7 positions matching TRBD1. The receptor comes from a woman aged 30 to 39 in good health. What was sequenced was blood. CDR3 in DNA: TGCGCCAGCAGCTTGATGGCAGGGGGTCTCTATGGCTACACCTTC. Amino acids: CASSLMAGGLYGYTF. Full variable domain (remainder filled in from reference TRBV5-1 and TRBJ1-2): KAGVTQTPRYLIKTRGQQVTLSCSPISGHRSVSWYQQTPGQGLQFLFEYFSETQRNKGNFPGRFSGRQFSNSRSEMNVSTLELGDSALYLCASSLMAGGLYGYTFGSGTRLTVV.